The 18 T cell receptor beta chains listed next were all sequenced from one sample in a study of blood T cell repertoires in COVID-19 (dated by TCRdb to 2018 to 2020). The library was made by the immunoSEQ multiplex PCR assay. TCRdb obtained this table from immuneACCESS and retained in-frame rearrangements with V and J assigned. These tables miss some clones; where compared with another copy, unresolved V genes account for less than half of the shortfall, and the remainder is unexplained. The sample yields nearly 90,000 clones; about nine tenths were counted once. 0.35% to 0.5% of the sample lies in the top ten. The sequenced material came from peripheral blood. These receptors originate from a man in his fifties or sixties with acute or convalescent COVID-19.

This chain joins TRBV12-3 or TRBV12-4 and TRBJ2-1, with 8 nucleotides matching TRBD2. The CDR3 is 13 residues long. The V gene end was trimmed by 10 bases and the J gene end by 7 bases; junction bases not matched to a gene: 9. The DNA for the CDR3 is TGTGCCACCTCACGGACGGGGGGGAATGAGCAGTTCTTC. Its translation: CATSRTGGNEQFF.

The chain's CDR3 is CASSQDLHTEAFF. In DNA form, the CDR3 reads TGTGCCAGCAGCCAAGATCTCCACACTGAAGCTTTCTTT. The chain recombines TRBV3-1 (or the pseudogene TRBV3-2) with TRBJ1-1; D is undetermined. The CDR3 consists of 13 residues. V shed 0 bases and J shed 3 bases, with 5 bases lying between them. The germline CDR1 and CDR2 sequences are LGHDT and YNNKEL (reference sequence).

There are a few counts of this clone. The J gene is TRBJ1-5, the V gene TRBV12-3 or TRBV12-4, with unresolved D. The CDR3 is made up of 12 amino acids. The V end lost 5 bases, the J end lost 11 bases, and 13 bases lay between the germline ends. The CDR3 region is CASSQHGRAQHF. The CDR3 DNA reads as TGTGCCAGCAGTCAACACGGTCGGGCCCAGCATTTT.

This chain's CDR3 is CASGTYREGHGYTF. The CDR3 DNA follows: TGTGCCAGCGGGACCTACAGGGAAGGACATGGCTACACCTTC. The V call is TRBV11-2, the J call TRBJ1-2; possibly TRBD1 for D (6 bases). This CDR3 comprises 14 residues. Germline assignment: CDR1 SGHAT and CDR2 FQNNGV. Trimming left V 8 bases short and J 6 bases short, with 19 bases between.

CDR3 sequence reads: CASSLTGESFF. In DNA, the CDR3 is TGTGCCAGCAGTCTGACAGGGGAGTCTTTCTTT. The rearrangement joins TRBV28 to TRBJ1-1; TRBD1 matches 8 bases. The CDR3 has 11 amino acids. J lost 12 bases, V lost 5 bases, and 5 bases had no gene match. Per the germline V gene, CDR1 is MDHEN and CDR2 is SYDVKM.

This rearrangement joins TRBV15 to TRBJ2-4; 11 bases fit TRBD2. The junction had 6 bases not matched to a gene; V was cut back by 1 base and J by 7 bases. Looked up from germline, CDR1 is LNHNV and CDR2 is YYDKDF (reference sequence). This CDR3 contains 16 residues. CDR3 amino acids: CATSRATSGGRNIQYF. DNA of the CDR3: TGTGCCACCAGCAGAGCCACTAGCGGGGGTAGGAACATTCAGTACTTC.

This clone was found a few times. The CDR3 sequence is CASSLAREANEKLFF. Here the CDR3 DNA reads TGTGCCAGCAGCTTAGCCCGGGAGGCTAATGAAAAACTGTTTTTT. This sequence joins TRBV11-2 and TRBJ1-4; no definite D call. The V gene lost 1 base and the J gene lost 3 bases, with 9 bases spanning the gap. This CDR3 spans 15 amino acids. CDR1 and CDR2 from the germline V gene are SGHAT and FQNNGV.

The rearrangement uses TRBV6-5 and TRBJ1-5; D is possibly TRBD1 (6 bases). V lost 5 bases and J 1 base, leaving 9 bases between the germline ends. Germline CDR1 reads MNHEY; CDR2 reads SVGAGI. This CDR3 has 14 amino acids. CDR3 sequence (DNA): TGTGCCAGCAGTCTCGGACAGAGCAATCAGCCCCAGCATTTT. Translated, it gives CASSLGQSNQPQHF.

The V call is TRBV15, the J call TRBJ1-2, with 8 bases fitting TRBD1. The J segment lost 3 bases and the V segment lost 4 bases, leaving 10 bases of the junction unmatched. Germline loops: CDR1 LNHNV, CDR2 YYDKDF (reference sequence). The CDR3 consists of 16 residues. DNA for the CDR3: TGTGCCACCAGCATCTCATTCCGGGGACAGGACTATGGCTACACCTTC. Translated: CATSISFRGQDYGYTF.

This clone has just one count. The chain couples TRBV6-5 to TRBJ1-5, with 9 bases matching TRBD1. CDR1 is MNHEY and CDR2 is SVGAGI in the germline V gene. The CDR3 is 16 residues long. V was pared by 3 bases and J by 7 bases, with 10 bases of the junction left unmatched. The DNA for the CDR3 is TGTGCCAGCAGTTATTCCCCGGACAGGGGCAGGCAGCCCCAGCATTTT. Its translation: CASSYSPDRGRQPQHF.

The CDR3 loop is CATSDLGTDYGYTF. DNA of the CDR3: TGTGCCACCAGTGATTTAGGGACAGACTATGGCTACACCTTC. This chain uses TRBV24-1 with TRBJ1-2; 7 bases line up with TRBD1. This CDR3 spans 14 amino acids. Trimming removed 1 base from V and 3 bases from J; junction bases left unmatched: 1. The V gene's germline CDR1 is KGHDR and CDR2 SFDVKD.

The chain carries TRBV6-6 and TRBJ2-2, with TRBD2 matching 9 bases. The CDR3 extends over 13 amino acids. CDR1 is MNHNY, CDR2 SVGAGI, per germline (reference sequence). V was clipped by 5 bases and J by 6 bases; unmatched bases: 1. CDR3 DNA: TGTGCCAGCAGTAGACTAGCGGCCGGGGAGCTGTTTTTT. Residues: CASSRLAAGELFF.

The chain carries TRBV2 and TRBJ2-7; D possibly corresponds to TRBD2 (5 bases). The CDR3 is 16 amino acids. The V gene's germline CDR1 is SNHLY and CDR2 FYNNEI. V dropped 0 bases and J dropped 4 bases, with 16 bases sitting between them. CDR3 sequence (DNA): TGTGCCAGCAGTGAAGCAGCAGCGGCCGGAAGATACGAGCAGTACTTC. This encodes CASSEAAAAGRYEQYF. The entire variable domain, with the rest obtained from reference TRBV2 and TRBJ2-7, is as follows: EPEVTQTPSHQVTQMGQEVILRCVPISNHLYFYWYRQILGQKVEFLVSFYNNEISEKSEIFDDQFSVERPDGSNFTLKIRSTKLEDSAMYFCASSEAAAAGRYEQYFGPGTRLTVT.

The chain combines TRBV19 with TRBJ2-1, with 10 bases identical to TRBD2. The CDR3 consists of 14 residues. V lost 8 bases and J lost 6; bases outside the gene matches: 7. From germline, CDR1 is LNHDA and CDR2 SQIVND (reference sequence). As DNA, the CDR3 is TGTGCCAGTCACACTAGCGGGAAGGGCAATGAGCAGTTCTTC. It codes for CASHTSGKGNEQFF.

CDR3 DNA sequence: TGTGCCAGCAGAGACAACGCCTACACCGGGGAGCTGTTTTTT. It encodes CASRDNAYTGELFF. The chain recombines TRBV6-5 with TRBJ2-2; no reliable D call. Germline CDR1 MNHEY, CDR2 SVGAGI. This CDR3 spans 14 amino acids. V lost 6 bases and J lost 3, with 11 bases in between.

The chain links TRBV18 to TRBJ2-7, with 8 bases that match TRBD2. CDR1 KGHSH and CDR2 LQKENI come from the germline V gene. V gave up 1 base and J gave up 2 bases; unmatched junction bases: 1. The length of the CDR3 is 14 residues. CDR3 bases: TGTGCCAGCTCACCACAGCGGGAGCCCTACGAGCAGTACTTC. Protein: CASSPQREPYEQYF.

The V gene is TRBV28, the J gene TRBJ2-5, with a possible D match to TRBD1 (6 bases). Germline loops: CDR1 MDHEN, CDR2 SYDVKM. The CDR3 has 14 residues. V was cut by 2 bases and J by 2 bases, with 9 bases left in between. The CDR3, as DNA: TGTGCCAGCAGTTTAGCAGGGGTGCAAGAGACCCAGTACTTC. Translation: CASSLAGVQETQYF.

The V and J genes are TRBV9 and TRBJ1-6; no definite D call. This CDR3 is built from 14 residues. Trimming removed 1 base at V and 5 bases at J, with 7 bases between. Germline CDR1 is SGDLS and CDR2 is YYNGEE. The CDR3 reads CASSVNPDNSPLHF. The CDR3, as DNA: TGTGCCAGCAGCGTAAATCCAGATAATTCACCCCTCCACTTT.